This T cell receptor (beta chain) is from a study of PD-L1 blockade in urothelial cancer. Study-level background: The patients' atezolizumab therapy, 1,200 mg intravenously every 3 weeks, started in the mid-2010s. Analyzed time points were 3 weeks (second dose) and 6 weeks after therapy began.

As to time point: pretreatment peripheral blood. Each patient's cancer was a locally advanced or metastatic urothelial carcinoma. V trimming: 6 bases; J trimming: 1 base; junction bases outside the gene matches: 2. Germline CDR1 and CDR2: LNHDA and SQIVND (reference sequence). The length of the CDR3 is 15 residues. Some clones are missing from TCRdb's copy, which holds only in-frame ones; the method was immunoSEQ multiplex PCR. Among about 74,000 clones listed, 90% were seen once. The source is a man in his 70s with urothelial cancer. This specimen was PBMCs, taken around atezolizumab (anti-PD-L1) treatment. The chain is built from TRBV19 and TRBJ2-2; TRBD2 matches 10 bases. The CDR3 nucleotides read TGTGCCAGTAGAACTAGCGGGATGAACACCGGGGAGCTGTTTTTT. Protein: CASRTSGMNTGELFF.